Listed below are T cell receptor beta chains from one sample, sequenced in a study of blood T cell repertoires in COVID-19. This table comes from immunoSEQ multiplex PCR, and its TCRdb copy is limited to in-frame clones, with some not included. Of under 65,000 clones listed, over 75% are singletons. Sequences were obtained from peripheral blood. All receptors come from an elderly woman with active COVID-19. The CDR3 runs from the conserved cysteine through the conserved F or W. A D gene is named only where the DNA matches it firmly. Size is stated for part of the rows, as once, few or many counts, or as a class when the clone is expanded.

d_gene: .; abundance: .; j_gene: TRBJ2-7; v_gene: TRBV4-1; CDR3nt: TGCGCCAGCAGCCCCAGGGCAACCTACGAGCAGTACTTC; CDR3aa: CASSPRATYEQYF
d_gene: .; abundance: .; j_gene: TRBJ2-5; v_gene: TRBV6-1; CDR3nt: TGTGCCAGCAGTGAAAACGGAGAGACCCAGTACTTC; CDR3aa: CASSENGETQYF
d_gene: TRBD2; abundance: .; j_gene: TRBJ2-1; v_gene: TRBV7-2; CDR3nt: TGTGCCAGCAGTAAAATGAGCGGGGGGCCCTACAATGAGCAGTTCTTC; CDR3aa: CASSKMSGGPYNEQFF
d_gene: .; abundance: .; j_gene: TRBJ2-7; v_gene: TRBV5-8; CDR3nt: TGTGCCAGCAGCTTGTATAGGGGAGGTGTCGAGCAGTACTTC; CDR3aa: CASSLYRGGVEQYF
d_gene: .; abundance: .; j_gene: TRBJ1-1; v_gene: TRBV14; CDR3nt: TGTGCCAGCAGCCAGGGCAGGGATGATCGCGCTTTCTTT; CDR3aa: CASSQGRDDRAFF
d_gene: .; abundance: .; j_gene: TRBJ2-2; v_gene: TRBV13; CDR3nt: TGTGCCAGCAGCTTAAAACAGGACTACGGGGAGCTGTTTTTT; CDR3aa: CASSLKQDYGELFF
d_gene: .; abundance: once; j_gene: TRBJ1-1; v_gene: TRBV7-2; CDR3nt: TGTGCCAGCAGCTCAAGCCCTAACACTGAAGCTTTCTTT; CDR3aa: CASSSSPNTEAFF
d_gene: TRBD2; abundance: .; j_gene: TRBJ2-3; v_gene: TRBV11-2; CDR3nt: TGTGCCAGCAGCTTCTCAGCGGGAGAAAATACGCAGTATTTT; CDR3aa: CASSFSAGENTQYF
d_gene: TRBD1; abundance: .; j_gene: TRBJ1-2; v_gene: TRBV10-3; CDR3nt: TGTGCCGTACTAGGGACAGGGTTAGCTAACTATGGCTACACCTTC; CDR3aa: CAVLGTGLANYGYTF
d_gene: .; abundance: .; j_gene: TRBJ1-3; v_gene: TRBV19; CDR3nt: TGTGCCAGTAGTATTTTGACGGGGTCTGGAAACACCATATATTTT; CDR3aa: CASSILTGSGNTIYF
d_gene: .; abundance: .; j_gene: TRBJ1-2; v_gene: TRBV28; CDR3nt: TGTGCCAGCAGTATAAGCCACAGCGGGGGCACCTTC; CDR3aa: CASSISHSGGTF
d_gene: TRBD1; abundance: .; j_gene: TRBJ1-1; v_gene: TRBV27; CDR3nt: TGTGCCAGCAGTTTCAGGGGGTACGGCACTGAAGCTTTCTTT; CDR3aa: CASSFRGYGTEAFF
d_gene: TRBD1; abundance: few; j_gene: TRBJ1-2; v_gene: TRBV3-1/TRBV3-2; CDR3nt: TGTGCCAGCAGCCAAGCGGACAGGGGATACTATGGCTACACCTTC; CDR3aa: CASSQADRGYYGYTF
d_gene: TRBD2; abundance: .; j_gene: TRBJ2-7; v_gene: TRBV7-2; CDR3nt: TGTGCCAGCAGCCCCGGACTAGCGGGAGGAGGAGAGCAGTACTTC; CDR3aa: CASSPGLAGGGEQYF
d_gene: TRBD1; abundance: .; j_gene: TRBJ1-6; v_gene: TRBV6-6; CDR3nt: TGTGCCAGCAGTCCCCGAGGGACAGGGTTTTCACCCCTCCACTTT; CDR3aa: CASSPRGTGFSPLHF
d_gene: TRBD2; abundance: .; j_gene: TRBJ2-2; v_gene: TRBV7-2; CDR3nt: TGTGCCAGCAGCTCGGGACTACCTAACACCGGGGAGCTGTTTTTT; CDR3aa: CASSSGLPNTGELFF
d_gene: TRBD2; abundance: .; j_gene: TRBJ2-3; v_gene: TRBV4-1; CDR3nt: TGCGCCAGCAGCTTACTAGCGGGGGGCACAGATACGCAGTATTTT; CDR3aa: CASSLLAGGTDTQYF
d_gene: TRBD1; abundance: .; j_gene: TRBJ2-1; v_gene: TRBV5-4; CDR3nt: TGTGCCAGCAGGTTAACCGGGACAGCCAACGATGAGCAGTTCTTC; CDR3aa: CASRLTGTANDEQFF